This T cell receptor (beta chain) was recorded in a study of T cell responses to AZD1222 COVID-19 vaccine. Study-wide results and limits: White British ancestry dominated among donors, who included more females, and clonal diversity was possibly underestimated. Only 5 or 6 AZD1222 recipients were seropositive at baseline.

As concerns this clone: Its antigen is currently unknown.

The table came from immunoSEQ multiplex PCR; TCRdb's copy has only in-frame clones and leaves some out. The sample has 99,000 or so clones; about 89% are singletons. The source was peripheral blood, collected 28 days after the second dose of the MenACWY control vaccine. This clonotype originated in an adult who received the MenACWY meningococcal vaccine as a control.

CDR3 nucleotide sequence: TGTGCCAGCCGCCGGGCTACTGCTGATACGCAGTATTTT. It is translated as CASRRATADTQYF. The chain joins TRBV3-1 (or the pseudogene TRBV3-2) to TRBJ2-3; D uncertain. The germline gives CDR1 LGHDT, CDR2 YNNKEL (reference sequence). The CDR3 totals 13 residues. V shed 8 bases and J shed 6 bases, with 15 bases lying between them.